The present T cell receptor (beta chain) was sequenced within a study of shared clonotypes between healthy human individuals. TCRdb's table, derived via immunoSEQ multiplex PCR, lists solely in-frame clones and lacks some. The repertoire includes 1.5 million to 2.5 million clones, just under 95% of them detected once, and 0.9% to 1.5% sits in the top ten. This CDR3 contains 16 residues. Germline assignment: CDR1 MNHEY and CDR2 SVGAGI. The J segment lost 9 bases and the V segment lost 0 bases, leaving 8 bases of the junction unmatched. Findings and limits, study-wide: Some clonotypes were shared by all four sorted-subset donors, while others were not shared. The non-shared ones had lower generation probabilities than the shared ones. On the whole, naive subsets had larger estimated richness than memory subsets had.

Terminally differentiated effector memory CD45RA+ cells were left out of the naive CD8 fraction, which was CD45RO-negative and positively selected for CCR7. Recent vaccinations or acute infections were absent in the healthy HIV-negative adult donors. A note on this clone: What it binds is unknown.

This receptor was taken from a man between 18 and 29 years old in good health. Material for sequencing was naive CD8+ T cells sorted from blood. V and J are TRBV6-5 and TRBJ2-1; 10 bases line up with TRBD1. The CDR3: CASSYSIGDRGFEQFF. CDR3 sequence (DNA): TGTGCCAGCAGTTACTCGATAGGGGACAGGGGATTTGAGCAGTTCTTC.